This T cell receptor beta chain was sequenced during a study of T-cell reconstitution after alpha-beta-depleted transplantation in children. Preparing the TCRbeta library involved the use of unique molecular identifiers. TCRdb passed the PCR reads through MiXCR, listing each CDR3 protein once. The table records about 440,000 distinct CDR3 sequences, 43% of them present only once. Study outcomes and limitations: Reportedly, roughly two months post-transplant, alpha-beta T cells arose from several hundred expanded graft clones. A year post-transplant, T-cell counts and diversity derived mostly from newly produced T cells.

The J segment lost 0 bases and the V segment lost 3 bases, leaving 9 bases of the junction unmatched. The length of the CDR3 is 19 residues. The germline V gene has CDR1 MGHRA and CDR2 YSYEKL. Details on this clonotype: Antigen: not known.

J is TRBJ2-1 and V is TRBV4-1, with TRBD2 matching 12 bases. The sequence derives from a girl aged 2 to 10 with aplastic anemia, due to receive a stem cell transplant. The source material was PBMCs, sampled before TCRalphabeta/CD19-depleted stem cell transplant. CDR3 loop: CASSQSGLAGLSSYNEQFF. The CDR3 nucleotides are TGCGCCAGCAGCCAGAGCGGACTAGCGGGGCTAAGCTCCTACAATGAGCAGTTCTTC.